The present T cell receptor (beta chain) was sequenced within a study of glioma-infiltrating T cells after dendritic cell vaccination. The time point: after dendritic cell vaccination, including at tumor progression/relapse. Sequencing used immunoSEQ multiplex PCR; TCRdb keeps in-frame clones, though not all of them. This table holds about 24,000 clones, roughly 91% found once. V was clipped by 5 bases and J by 1 base; unmatched bases: 10. There are 16 residues in the CDR3. Germline assignment: CDR1 SQVTM and CDR2 ANQGSEA. The chain is built from TRBV29-1 and TRBJ2-3; 9 positions agree with TRBD2. Here the sequenced sample was blood, taken after dendritic cell vaccination. The clonotype originates from a human donor with glioblastoma. CDR3 bases: TGCAGCGTTAGGTCTTGGCGGGGGGGCGGCACAGATACGCAGTATTTT. Encoded protein: CSVRSWRGGGTDTQYF.